Shown below are 10 T cell receptor beta chains from a single sample sequenced in a study of T cells in Graves' hyperthyroidism and ophthalmopathy. Amplification of TCR beta CDR3 regions used RNA as the template. The TCR CDR3 first-round RT-PCR relied on the HTBI primer set. TCRdb re-derived calls from the multiplex PCR reads in MiXCR, one entry per CDR3 protein. The data show some 600,000 distinct CDR3 sequences, roughly 50% seen once. Material: peripheral blood or thyroid tissue (not recorded which). Source of these receptors: a woman aged 18-29 years with Graves' hyperthyroidism.

The sample holds a few counts of this clonotype. The V and J genes are TRBV19 and TRBJ1-1; no firm D call. Germline V gene sequence: CDR1 LNHDA, CDR2 SQIVND (reference sequence). The CDR3 length is 14 residues. Trimming shortened V by 1 base and J by 1 base, and 7 bases separated the two germline ends. The CDR3 reads CASSIVGRNTEAFF. In nucleotides, the CDR3 is TGTGCCAGTAGTATAGTAGGGCGGAACACTGAAGCTTTCTTT.

The chain uses TRBV29-1 and TRBJ1-5; TRBD1 matches 7 bases. CDR3 length equals 11 residues. With 4 bases clipped from V and 11 bases from J, the junction kept 5 bases outside the gene matches. The germline V gene has CDR1 SQVTM and CDR2 ANQGSEA. The CDR3, as DNA: TGCAGCGTTGTGTGGGGACAGACCCAGCATTTT. This gives the protein CSVVWGQTQHF.

Only one count was recorded for this clonotype. One junction end disagrees with the germline gene, perhaps due to a read error. This chain joins TRBV10-3 and TRBJ1-1; 9 positions agree with TRBD1. This CDR3 is 15 amino acids long. Germline V gene sequence: CDR1 ENHRY, CDR2 SYGVKD. The CDR3 reads CAISNPGTGNTGAFF. The CDR3 coding sequence is TGTGCCATCAGTAATCCCGGGACAGGGAACACTGGAGCTTTCTTT.

The sample holds many counts of this clonotype. At one end, the junction sequence differs from germline, possibly due to a read error. V gene TRBV20-1 combines with J gene TRBJ1-4; 10 bases map to TRBD1. Germline V CDR1 and CDR2: DFQATT, SNEGSKA (reference sequence). This CDR3 is built from 10 residues. CDR3 sequence reads: CSANAGTGVF. The CDR3 bases are TGCAGTGCTAATGCCGGGACAGGGGTTTTT.

As regards this clonotype: A clone one base away is much larger, so this may be a read error. This chain links TRBV2 with TRBJ2-7; D gene uncertain. V was shortened by 4 bases and J by 4 bases, with 8 bases between the two germline ends. Germline V lookup: CDR1 SNHLY, CDR2 FYNNEI. CDR3 length: 12 residues. The CDR3 DNA reads TGTGCCAGCAGTGGGCCGGGTTACGAGCAGTACTTC. Residues: CASSGPGYEQYF.

The DNA of the CDR3 is TGTGCCAGCAGTTACTGGGGCGGATACGAGCAGTACTTC. Residues: CASSYWGGYEQYF. This chain links TRBV7-2 with TRBJ2-7, with D tentatively TRBD1 (5 bases). Germline CDR1 reads SGHTA; CDR2 reads FQGNSA. CDR3 length equals 13 residues. Trimming took 6 bases from V and 4 from J, leaving 13 bases between them.

The V and J genes are TRBV2 and TRBJ1-2; no definite D call. Germline V CDR1 and CDR2: SNHLY, FYNNEI. This CDR3 region has 15 residues. The V and J ends lost 6 bases and 5 bases respectively, with 19 bases between them. The CDR3: CASSLDGRLLYGYTF. The CDR3, as DNA: TGTGCCAGCAGCTTAGATGGACGGCTCCTATATGGCTACACCTTC.

V and J are TRBV7-9 and TRBJ1-4; perhaps TRBD1 as D (6 bases). The V end was cut by 2 bases, the J end by 8 bases, with 9 bases between. Germline-derived CDR1 and CDR2 are SEHNR and FQNEAQ (reference sequence). This CDR3 contains 13 residues. CDR3 nucleotides: TGTGCCAGCAGCTTAACGGGGGCAGAAAAACTGTTTTTT. It yields the protein CASSLTGAEKLFF.

In its sample, this clonotype was seen a few times. Mismatch with germline at one junction end may stem from a read error. The chain uses TRBV20-1 and TRBJ1-1; tentative D call: TRBD1 (5 bases). CDR1 DFQATT and CDR2 SNEGSKA come from the germline V gene (reference sequence). This CDR3 contains 13 residues. The DNA for the CDR3 is TGCAGTGCTGGAGAGACAGTGAACACTGAAGCTTTCTTT. It encodes CSAGETVNTEAFF.

Note on this clonotype: A much more abundant neighbour one base away suggests this may be a read error. The CDR3 region has the DNA TGTGCCAGCAGCCATGGAGGGGGCGACGGCTACACCTTC. Amino acid sequence: CASSHGGGDGYTF. The chain combines TRBV9 with TRBJ1-2; 7 bases match TRBD1. Germline lookup yields CDR1 SGDLS and CDR2 YYNGEE. Losses at the gene ends were 4 bases for V and 8 bases for J; bases not matched to a gene: 8. The CDR3 totals 13 residues.